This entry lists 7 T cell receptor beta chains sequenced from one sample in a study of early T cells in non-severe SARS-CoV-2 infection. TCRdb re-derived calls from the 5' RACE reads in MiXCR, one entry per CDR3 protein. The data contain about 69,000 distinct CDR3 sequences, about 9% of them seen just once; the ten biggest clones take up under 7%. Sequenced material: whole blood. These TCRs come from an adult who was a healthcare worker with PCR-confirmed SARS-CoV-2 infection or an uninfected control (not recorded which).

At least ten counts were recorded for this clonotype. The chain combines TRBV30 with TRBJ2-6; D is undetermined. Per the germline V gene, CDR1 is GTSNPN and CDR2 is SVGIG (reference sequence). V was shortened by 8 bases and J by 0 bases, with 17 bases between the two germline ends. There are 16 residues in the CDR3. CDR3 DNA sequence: TGTGCCGTCACCTCGGTCCCGAGCTCTGGGGCCAACGTCCTGACTTTC. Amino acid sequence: CAVTSVPSSGANVLTF.

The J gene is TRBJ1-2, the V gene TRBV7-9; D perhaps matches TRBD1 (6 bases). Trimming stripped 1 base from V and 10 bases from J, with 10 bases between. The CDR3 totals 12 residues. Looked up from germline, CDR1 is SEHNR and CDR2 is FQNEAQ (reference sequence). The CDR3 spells CASSLDRAHYTF. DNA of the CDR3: TGTGCCAGCAGCTTAGACAGGGCCCACTACACCTTC.

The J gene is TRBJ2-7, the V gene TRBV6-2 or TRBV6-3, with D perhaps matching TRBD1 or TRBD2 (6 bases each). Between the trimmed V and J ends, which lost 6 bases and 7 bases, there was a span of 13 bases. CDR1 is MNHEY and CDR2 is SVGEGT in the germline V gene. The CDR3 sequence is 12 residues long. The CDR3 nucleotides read TGTGCCAGCAGAGGGGGGAGACGGGAGCAGTACTTC. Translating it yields CASRGGRREQYF.

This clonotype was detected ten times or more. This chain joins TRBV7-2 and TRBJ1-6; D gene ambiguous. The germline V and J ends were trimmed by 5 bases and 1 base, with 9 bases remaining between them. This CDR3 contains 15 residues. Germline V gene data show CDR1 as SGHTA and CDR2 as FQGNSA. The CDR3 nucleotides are TGTGCCAGCAGCAGGGTCGGGTCCTATAATTCACCCCTCCACTTT. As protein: CASSRVGSYNSPLHF.

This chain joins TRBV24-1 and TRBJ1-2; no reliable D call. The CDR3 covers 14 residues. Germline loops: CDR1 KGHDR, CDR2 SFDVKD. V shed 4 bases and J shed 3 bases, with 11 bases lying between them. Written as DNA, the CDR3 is TGTGCCACCAGTGACTTGAGGACCGACTATGGCTACACCTTC. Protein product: CATSDLRTDYGYTF.

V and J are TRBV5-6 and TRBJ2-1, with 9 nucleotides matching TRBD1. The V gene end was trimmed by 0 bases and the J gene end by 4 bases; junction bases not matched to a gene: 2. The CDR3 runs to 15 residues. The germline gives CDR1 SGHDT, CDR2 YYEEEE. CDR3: CASSLGDRGYNEQFF. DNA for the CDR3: TGTGCCAGCAGCTTGGGCGACAGGGGGTACAATGAGCAGTTCTTC.

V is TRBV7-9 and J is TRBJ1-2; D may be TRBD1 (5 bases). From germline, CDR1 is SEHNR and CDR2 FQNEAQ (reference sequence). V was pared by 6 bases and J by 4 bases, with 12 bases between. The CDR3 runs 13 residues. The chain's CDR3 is CASRTGTGYGYTF. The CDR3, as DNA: TGTGCCAGCAGGACTGGGACCGGCTATGGCTACACCTTC.